A selection of T cell receptor beta chains follows, all from one sample in a study of brain T cells in children with intractable seizures. Sequencing was performed with immunoSEQ multiplex PCR; in TCRdb, only in-frame clones are kept and a portion is missing. Here the sample spans just under 65,000 clones, approximately 95% being singletons. Sequencing used peripheral blood, obtained at surgery. These receptors were taken from a boy under three years old with focal cortical dysplasia and intractable seizures. The CDR3 runs from the conserved cysteine through the conserved F or W. D genes are given only for firm matches. Some rows mark clone size as missing; the rest say once, few, many or name a class of expanded clone.

clone_size: .; v_call: TRBV19; j_call: TRBJ1-1; d_call: .; cdr3_nt: TGTGCCAGTAACGCTCCCCGGGGCTGGGGTGAAGCTTTCTTT; cdr3_aa: CASNAPRGWGEAFF
clone_size: .; v_call: TRBV7-2; j_call: TRBJ1-2; d_call: .; cdr3_nt: TGTGCCAGCAGCCCCGGACAGTTGAACTATGGCTACACCTTC; cdr3_aa: CASSPGQLNYGYTF
clone_size: .; v_call: TRBV7-9; j_call: TRBJ2-1; d_call: TRBD2; cdr3_nt: TGTGCCAGCAGCCTTGGGGCTAGCGGGAGTAATGAGCAGTTCTTC; cdr3_aa: CASSLGASGSNEQFF
clone_size: .; v_call: TRBV7-2; j_call: TRBJ2-4; d_call: .; cdr3_nt: TGTGCCAGCAGCTTAGACAGGGTGAACATTCAGTACTTC; cdr3_aa: CASSLDRVNIQYF
clone_size: .; v_call: TRBV4-1; j_call: TRBJ1-1; d_call: TRBD1; cdr3_nt: TGCGCCAGCAGCTATCGGACAGGGTTTGAAGCTTTCTTT; cdr3_aa: CASSYRTGFEAFF
clone_size: .; v_call: TRBV27; j_call: TRBJ2-2; d_call: TRBD2; cdr3_nt: TGTGCCAGCAGTCCCGGACTAGCTACGATAACCGGGGAGCTGTTTTTT; cdr3_aa: CASSPGLATITGELFF
clone_size: .; v_call: TRBV3-1/TRBV3-2; j_call: TRBJ1-4; d_call: .; cdr3_nt: TGTGCCAGCAGCCCCGAGGGGGAGGCAGAAAAACTGTTTTTT; cdr3_aa: CASSPEGEAEKLFF
clone_size: .; v_call: TRBV5-4; j_call: TRBJ2-5; d_call: .; cdr3_nt: TGTGCCAGCAGCTTGGCCGAATCGAGCGTTCTTGTGGAGACCCAGTACTTC; cdr3_aa: CASSLAESSVLVETQYF
clone_size: .; v_call: TRBV6-2/TRBV6-3; j_call: TRBJ2-3; d_call: .; cdr3_nt: TGTGCCAGCAGTCGACCTCGGTTCAACACAGATACGCAGTATTTT; cdr3_aa: CASSRPRFNTDTQYF
clone_size: .; v_call: TRBV9; j_call: TRBJ2-3; d_call: .; cdr3_nt: TGTGCCAGCAGCGCAGACGGTGCTAGTTCGTTCGGAGCGCAGTATTTT; cdr3_aa: CASSADGASSFGAQYF
clone_size: .; v_call: TRBV30; j_call: TRBJ2-7; d_call: .; cdr3_nt: TGTGCCACGCGGGAGCAGTACTTC; cdr3_aa: CATREQYF
clone_size: .; v_call: TRBV4-1; j_call: TRBJ1-5; d_call: .; cdr3_nt: TGCGCCAGCAGCCAAGATTGGACAGGCAATCAGCCCCAGCATTTT; cdr3_aa: CASSQDWTGNQPQHF
clone_size: once; v_call: TRBV4-3; j_call: TRBJ2-1; d_call: TRBD2; cdr3_nt: TGCGCCAGCAGCCAAGATCTTGGACTAGCGGGGCCGGAAGAGTTCTTC; cdr3_aa: CASSQDLGLAGPEEFF
clone_size: once; v_call: TRBV4-2; j_call: TRBJ2-7; d_call: TRBD2; cdr3_nt: TGTGCCAGCAGCCAAGACGGGGGGGGCGTATACGAGCAGTACTTC; cdr3_aa: CASSQDGGGVYEQYF
clone_size: .; v_call: TRBV19; j_call: TRBJ2-3; d_call: .; cdr3_nt: TGTGCCAGTAGGTCCATCTATAGCACAGATACGCAGTATTTT; cdr3_aa: CASRSIYSTDTQYF
clone_size: once; v_call: TRBV5-1; j_call: TRBJ2-5; d_call: TRBD2; cdr3_nt: TGCGCCAGCAGCTTCTATCTAGCGGGAGGGTACCAAGAGACCCAGTACTTC; cdr3_aa: CASSFYLAGGYQETQYF
clone_size: .; v_call: TRBV7-3; j_call: TRBJ2-1; d_call: TRBD2; cdr3_nt: TGTGCCAGCAGCTTGGGACTAGCGGGAGGGCCGGGAGAGCAGTTCTTC; cdr3_aa: CASSLGLAGGPGEQFF
clone_size: .; v_call: TRBV12-3/TRBV12-4; j_call: TRBJ2-7; d_call: .; cdr3_nt: TGTGCCAGCAGTTTAACAGGCCGCTACGAGCAGTACTTC; cdr3_aa: CASSLTGRYEQYF
clone_size: once; v_call: TRBV28; j_call: TRBJ2-5; d_call: .; cdr3_nt: TGTGCCAGCAGTTTTCGGGCCTTAACAACCGGGACCCAGTACTTC; cdr3_aa: CASSFRALTTGTQYF
clone_size: once; v_call: TRBV11-2; j_call: TRBJ1-2; d_call: .; cdr3_nt: TGTGCCAGCAGCTTATCTCCGGGCCAAGGGGGCTACACCTTC; cdr3_aa: CASSLSPGQGGYTF
clone_size: .; v_call: TRBV6-6; j_call: TRBJ2-2; d_call: .; cdr3_nt: TGTGCCAGCAGTCGAGGGGGGACCGGGGAGCTGTTTTTT; cdr3_aa: CASSRGGTGELFF
clone_size: .; v_call: TRBV6-5; j_call: TRBJ2-2; d_call: .; cdr3_nt: TGTGCCAGCAGTTACTCTGGGGGACCCACCGGGGAGCTGTTTTTT; cdr3_aa: CASSYSGGPTGELFF
clone_size: once; v_call: TRBV5-4; j_call: TRBJ2-5; d_call: TRBD2; cdr3_nt: TGTGCCAGCAGCCCGACTAGCGGGCCCCAAGAGACCCAGTACTTC; cdr3_aa: CASSPTSGPQETQYF
clone_size: .; v_call: TRBV7-5; j_call: TRBJ2-7; d_call: .; cdr3_nt: TGTGAAGTAGGGTACGAGCAGTACTTC; cdr3_aa: CEVGYEQYF
clone_size: .; v_call: TRBV2; j_call: TRBJ2-5; d_call: TRBD2; cdr3_nt: TGTGCCAGCAGTGAATTTAGCGGGAGGGCCGATCCCCAGTACTTC; cdr3_aa: CASSEFSGRADPQYF
clone_size: .; v_call: TRBV2; j_call: TRBJ2-1; d_call: .; cdr3_nt: TGTGCCAGCAGTGAAGGCGGAAGCTCCTACAATGAGCAGTTCTTC; cdr3_aa: CASSEGGSSYNEQFF
clone_size: once; v_call: TRBV27; j_call: TRBJ1-1; d_call: .; cdr3_nt: TGTGCCAGCAGTTTATCTGCGGGGCTGAACACTGAAGCTTTCTTT; cdr3_aa: CASSLSAGLNTEAFF
clone_size: .; v_call: TRBV19; j_call: TRBJ2-2; d_call: .; cdr3_nt: TGTGCCAGTGGTGGGGGGTACACCGGGGAGCTGTTTTTT; cdr3_aa: CASGGGYTGELFF
clone_size: .; v_call: TRBV9; j_call: TRBJ1-3; d_call: .; cdr3_nt: TGTGCCAGCAGCGCCCAGGGATGGTCTGGAAACACCATATATTTT; cdr3_aa: CASSAQGWSGNTIYF
clone_size: .; v_call: TRBV5-4; j_call: TRBJ2-7; d_call: .; cdr3_nt: TGTGCCAGCAGCAGGGACTCCGCAGAGCAGTACTTC; cdr3_aa: CASSRDSAEQYF
clone_size: .; v_call: TRBV18; j_call: TRBJ2-1; d_call: .; cdr3_nt: TGTGCCAGCTCACCGCTCGATCAGGGGAATGAGCAGTTCTTC; cdr3_aa: CASSPLDQGNEQFF
clone_size: .; v_call: TRBV11-2; j_call: TRBJ1-1; d_call: TRBD1; cdr3_nt: TGTGCCAGCAGCTTAAATTCAGGGGGGAACACTGAAGCTTTCTTT; cdr3_aa: CASSLNSGGNTEAFF
clone_size: .; v_call: TRBV10-3; j_call: TRBJ1-5; d_call: TRBD1; cdr3_nt: TGTGCCATCAGTGGACAGGGGGTTAATCAGCCCCAGCATTTT; cdr3_aa: CAISGQGVNQPQHF
clone_size: .; v_call: TRBV4-3; j_call: TRBJ1-2; d_call: .; cdr3_nt: TGCGCCAGCAGCCATAGGAGTGATAACTATGGCTACACCTTC; cdr3_aa: CASSHRSDNYGYTF
clone_size: .; v_call: TRBV27; j_call: TRBJ1-2; d_call: .; cdr3_nt: TGTGCCAGCCGGCCTCTGCAGCTCTATGGCTACACCTTC; cdr3_aa: CASRPLQLYGYTF
clone_size: .; v_call: TRBV6-5; j_call: TRBJ2-3; d_call: TRBD2; cdr3_nt: TGTGCCAGCAGCCGCATAGCGGGGAGCACAGATACGCAGTATTTT; cdr3_aa: CASSRIAGSTDTQYF
clone_size: .; v_call: TRBV28; j_call: TRBJ2-5; d_call: TRBD1; cdr3_nt: TGTGCCAGCAGTCTCAGGACAGGAAAAGAGACCCAGTACTTC; cdr3_aa: CASSLRTGKETQYF
clone_size: .; v_call: TRBV28; j_call: TRBJ2-2; d_call: TRBD2; cdr3_nt: TGTGCCAGCACAATTCCTGGGACTAGCGAACACACCGGGGAGCTGTTTTTT; cdr3_aa: CASTIPGTSEHTGELFF
clone_size: .; v_call: TRBV15; j_call: TRBJ1-1; d_call: .; cdr3_nt: TGTGCCACCAGCAGAGAGGGGTGGGCTGAAGCTTTCTTT; cdr3_aa: CATSREGWAEAFF
clone_size: .; v_call: TRBV20-1; j_call: TRBJ2-5; d_call: TRBD2; cdr3_nt: TGCAGTGCTAGTATAGCGGGGGCGGATACCAAAGAGACCCAGTACTTC; cdr3_aa: CSASIAGADTKETQYF
clone_size: once; v_call: TRBV4-2; j_call: TRBJ1-5; d_call: .; cdr3_nt: TGTGCCAGCAGCCAGGCTAATCAGCCCCAGCATTTT; cdr3_aa: CASSQANQPQHF
clone_size: .; v_call: TRBV5-1; j_call: TRBJ2-3; d_call: TRBD2; cdr3_nt: TGCGCCAGCAGCCGAGGGACTAGCGACACAGATACGCAGTATTTT; cdr3_aa: CASSRGTSDTDTQYF
clone_size: .; v_call: TRBV28; j_call: TRBJ1-4; d_call: .; cdr3_nt: TGTGCCAGCAGTTTTGCAGGGGCAACTAATGAAAAACTGTTTTTT; cdr3_aa: CASSFAGATNEKLFF
clone_size: .; v_call: TRBV15; j_call: TRBJ1-1; d_call: .; cdr3_nt: TGTGCCACCAGCAGGCTGGGGGGCACTGAAGCTTTCTTT; cdr3_aa: CATSRLGGTEAFF
clone_size: .; v_call: TRBV7-9; j_call: TRBJ2-5; d_call: .; cdr3_nt: TGTGCCAGCAGCTTAGTTCTTGCGGGGCAAGAGACCCAGTACTTC; cdr3_aa: CASSLVLAGQETQYF